This TCR beta chain was documented in a study of shared clonotypes between healthy human individuals. Turning to the study itself: Ranging from 18 to 49 in age, donors were two women and a few men. CD8 memory received one plate per donor, CD8 naive two, CD4 memory three and CD4 naive three. Study-wide findings and caveats: Some naive CD4 clonotypes, around 5%, turned up in common across a few donors.

This clone came up once. Antigen specificity is unknown. TCRdb's copy holds only in-frame clones and misses some; the assay was immunoSEQ multiplex PCR. The sample lists around 2,000,000 clones, just under 95% occurring once. CD8 cells classed as naive were CD45RO-negative and positively selected for CCR7, excluding terminally differentiated effector memory CD45RA+ cells. The V and J ends lost 6 bases and 5 bases, in that order; junction bases with no gene match: 4. This CDR3 is 13 amino acids long. Germline CDR1 and CDR2: WNHNN and SYGVQD (reference sequence). This TCR derives from a man between 18 and 29 years old in good health. This chain uses TRBV10-1 with TRBJ2-1; 7 bases fit TRBD1. Source material: naive CD8+ T cells sorted from blood. CDR3 sequence reads: CASSIGQDNEQFF. In DNA form, the CDR3 reads TGCGCCAGCAGCATCGGACAGGACAATGAGCAGTTCTTC.